This section outlines one T cell receptor beta chain sequence together with its context. Antigen unknown. The study ran its PCR with 60 Vbeta and 13 Jbeta primers. The repertoire was sequenced with immunoSEQ multiplex PCR; TCRdb's copy has only in-frame clones and lacks some. The sample lists around 140,000 clones, around 72% occurring once. The data were obtained in a study of cytomegalovirus exposure and HLA in healthy donors. Study-wide results and caveats: The productive fraction for most TCR beta V segments was about 87% or about 30% in an earlier analysis. Certain indistinguishable V segments, among them TRBV6-2 and TRBV6-3, were excluded. Among immune exposure information, only CMV serostatus was available. In vitro checks showed that a few CMV-associated chains really do target CMV antigens.

The CDR3 is 14 residues long. With 10 bases clipped from V and 3 bases from J, the junction kept 9 bases outside the gene matches. Germline CDR1 is ENHRY and CDR2 is SYGVKD. This chain uses TRBV10-3 with TRBJ2-5; 9 nucleotides line up with TRBD2. Specimen: PBMCs. The TCR comes from a woman between 18 and 30 years old in good health and CMV-seronegative. The CDR3 here is CATTNRLAEETQYF. CDR3 nucleotides: TGTGCCACGACGAACAGACTAGCGGAAGAGACCCAGTACTTC.